What follows describes a single T cell receptor beta chain. Trimming stripped 6 bases from V and 0 bases from J, with 8 bases between. CDR1 is MGHRA and CDR2 is YSYEKL in the germline V gene. The CDR3 consists of 13 residues. This sample was taken from a study of blood T cell repertoires in COVID-19. Study information: From the United States, Italy and Spain came samples of acute and convalescent COVID-19. PBMCs, B-cell-depleted T cells, or T cells provided the cDNA or gDNA that made up the material.

Per the original data handling: Reference gene primer amplification gave estimated nucleated cell counts. Generated by immunoSEQ multiplex PCR, the TCRdb table keeps only in-frame clones and is missing some. V and J calls plus clone size are reproduced from that table; the DNA served to infer D and trimming. The data show roughly 300,000 clones, 80% to 90% seen once. This chain links TRBV4-1 with TRBJ1-1; D remains unclear. Sequenced sample: peripheral blood. This TCR was recovered from a woman between 50 and 59 years old who had recovered from COVID-19. CDR3 coding DNA: TGCGCCAGCAGATCGCTATTGAACACTGAAGCTTTCTTT. It codes for CASRSLLNTEAFF.